This T cell receptor (beta chain) came from a study of T cell changes during pregnancy in multiple sclerosis (dated by TCRdb to about 2019). As for the study more broadly: Changes in the T cell repertoire over the course of pregnancy were examined in this study in women with multiple sclerosis.

Receptor libraries were prepared by the immunoSEQ multiplex PCR assay. TCRdb obtained this table from immuneACCESS and retained in-frame rearrangements with V and J assigned. These tables miss some clones; where compared with another copy, unresolved V genes account for less than half of the shortfall, and the remainder is unexplained. In all, the sample holds approximately 47,000 clones, and 70% to 90% of those were seen once. About 2% of the sample rests with the top ten. After removal of 0 bases from V and 4 bases from J, the junction retains 1 base not matched to a gene. The germline V gene gives CDR1 as MNHEY and CDR2 as SVGAGI. The CDR3 goes from the cysteine to the phenylalanine over 16 residues. This entry keeps only the CDR3 DNA: 48 bases, framed from base 1. This clone was picked up one time. It lacks a known antigen. It has no much larger one-base neighbor in the sample; base qualities were not kept.

This TCR was recovered from a female donor with multiple sclerosis, enrolled in a pregnancy study. The sample in question was peripheral blood, obtained in the first trimester of pregnancy. The chain links TRBV6-5 with TRBJ2-5; 14 junctional bases match TRBD2. The CDR3 reads as follows: CASSYSGTSGGETQYF. DNA sequence: TGTGCCAGCAGTTACTCCGGGACTAGCGGGGGAGAGACCCAGTACTTC.